This entry lists 2 T cell receptor beta chains sequenced from one sample in a study of cytomegalovirus exposure and HLA in healthy donors. The primer mix had 60 Vbeta and 13 Jbeta primers. Clones were read by immunoSEQ multiplex PCR, and TCRdb kept only the in-frame ones, dropping some. Of about 160,000 clones listed, almost 80% are singletons. Specimen: PBMCs. These receptor sequences come from a woman between 50 and 59 years old in good health and CMV-seronegative.

The chain is built from TRBV5-1 and TRBJ1-6; D is possibly TRBD1 (6 bases). Trimming took 0 bases from V and 6 from J, leaving 16 bases between them. Germline loops: CDR1 SGHRS, CDR2 YFSETQ. The CDR3 covers 17 residues. CDR3: CASSLANPTGINSPLHF. In nucleotides, the CDR3 is TGCGCCAGCAGCTTGGCCAACCCGACAGGAATTAATTCACCCCTCCACTTT.

The chain links TRBV4-3 to TRBJ2-3; 11 positions agree with TRBD2. Looked up from germline, CDR1 is LGHNA and CDR2 is YSLEER. The CDR3 consists of 18 residues. V shed 2 bases and J 2 bases; nucleotides not matched to a gene: 9. For the CDR3, the DNA is TGCGCCAGCAGCCAATGCACTACTAGCGGGGGATTCACAGATACGCAGTATTTT. Protein product: CASSQCTTSGGFTDTQYF.